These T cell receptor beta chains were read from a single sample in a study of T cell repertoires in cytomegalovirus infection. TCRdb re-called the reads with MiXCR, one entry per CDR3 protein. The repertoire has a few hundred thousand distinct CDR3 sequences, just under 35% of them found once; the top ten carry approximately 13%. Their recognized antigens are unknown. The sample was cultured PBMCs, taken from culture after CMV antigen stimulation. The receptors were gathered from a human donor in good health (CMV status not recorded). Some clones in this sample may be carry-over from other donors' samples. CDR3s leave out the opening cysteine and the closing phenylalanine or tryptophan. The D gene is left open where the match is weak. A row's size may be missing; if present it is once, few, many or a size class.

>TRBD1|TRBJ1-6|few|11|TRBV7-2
ASGGQGQSPLH
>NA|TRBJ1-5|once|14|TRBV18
ASSPPKGTGRQPQH
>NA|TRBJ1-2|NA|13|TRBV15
ATSREMGTNYGYT
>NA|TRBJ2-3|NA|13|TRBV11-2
ASSPGVAVADTQY
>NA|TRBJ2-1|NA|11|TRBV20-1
SASGISYNEQF
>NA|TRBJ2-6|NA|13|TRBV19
ASSIGRTGANVLT
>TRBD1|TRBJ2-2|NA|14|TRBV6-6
ASSSLSTGGTGELF
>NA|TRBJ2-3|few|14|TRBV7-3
ASSSPSGDETDTQY
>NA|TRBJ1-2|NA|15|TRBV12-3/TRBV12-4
ASSFGQGRKEGYGYT
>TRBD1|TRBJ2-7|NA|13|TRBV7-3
ASSLNPDRAYEQY
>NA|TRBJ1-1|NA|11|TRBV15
ATSRGRNTEAF
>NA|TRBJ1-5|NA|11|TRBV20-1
SASIAQGQPQH
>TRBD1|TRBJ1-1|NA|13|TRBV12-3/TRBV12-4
ASSDYGTGLTEAF
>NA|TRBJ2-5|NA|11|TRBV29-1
SVEEQQQETQY
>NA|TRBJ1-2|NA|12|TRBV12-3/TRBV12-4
ASSHLSGQYGYT
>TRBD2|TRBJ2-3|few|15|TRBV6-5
ASSKGLAGVTTDTQY
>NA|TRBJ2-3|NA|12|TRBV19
ASTPRGGGDTQY
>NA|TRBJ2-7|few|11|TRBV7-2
ASSLGGSNEQY
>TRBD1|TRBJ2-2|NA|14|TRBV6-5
ASSYATGIRTGELF
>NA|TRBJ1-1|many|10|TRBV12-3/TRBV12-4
ASSSRRTEAF
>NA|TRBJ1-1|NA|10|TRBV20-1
SAPSSSTEAF
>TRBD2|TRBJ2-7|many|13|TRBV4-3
ASSQDRDYLAEQY
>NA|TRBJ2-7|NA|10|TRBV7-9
ASSQGAYEQY
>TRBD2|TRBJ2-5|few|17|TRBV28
ASGGDRLKGTSGQETQY
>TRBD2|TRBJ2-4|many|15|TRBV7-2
ASSQRTSGLAKNIQY
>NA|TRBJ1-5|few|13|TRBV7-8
ASSLAFAGFQPQH
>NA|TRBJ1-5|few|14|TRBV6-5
ASSYLGAGSNQPQH
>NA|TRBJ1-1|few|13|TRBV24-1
ATSGAPPLNTEAF
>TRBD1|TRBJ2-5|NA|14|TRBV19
ASSTTGTEHQEAQY
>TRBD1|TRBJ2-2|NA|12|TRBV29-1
SGNWAGGGGELF
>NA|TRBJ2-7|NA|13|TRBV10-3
AISEDPGASYEQY
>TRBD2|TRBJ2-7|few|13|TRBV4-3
ASSQEGGGSYEQY
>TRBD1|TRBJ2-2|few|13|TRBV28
ASISPRGPHGELF
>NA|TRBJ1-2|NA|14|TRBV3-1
ASSQDASVPNYGYT
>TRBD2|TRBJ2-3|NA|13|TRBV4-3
ASSHTSGWTDTQY
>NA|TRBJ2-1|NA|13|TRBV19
ASSIGQGGRNEQF
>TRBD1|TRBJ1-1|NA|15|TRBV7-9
ASSLITPGTAPYKAF
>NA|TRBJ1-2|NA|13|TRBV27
ASSQDPTSNYGYT
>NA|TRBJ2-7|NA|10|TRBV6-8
ASREGPYEQY
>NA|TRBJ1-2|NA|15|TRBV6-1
ASSPGDWASPYYGYT
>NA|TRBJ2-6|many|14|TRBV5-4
ASSPDGGTGANVLT
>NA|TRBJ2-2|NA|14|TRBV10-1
ASSESASTNTGELF
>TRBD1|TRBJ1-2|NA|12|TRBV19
ATLMDRGRGGYT
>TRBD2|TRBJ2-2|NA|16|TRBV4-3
ASSQDPSGRPNTGELF
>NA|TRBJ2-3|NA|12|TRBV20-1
SARVSTGTDTQY
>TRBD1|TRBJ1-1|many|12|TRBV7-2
ASSWDRKEVEAF
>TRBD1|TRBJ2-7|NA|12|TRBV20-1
SASGQGSPYEQY
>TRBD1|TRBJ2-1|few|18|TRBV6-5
ASSYYPTGTGGQTYNEQF
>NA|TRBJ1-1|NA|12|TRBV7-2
ASSLALAHTEAF
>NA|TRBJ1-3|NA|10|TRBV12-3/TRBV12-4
GGQSAGNTIY
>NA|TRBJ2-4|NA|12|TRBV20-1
SERRTGRGDIQY
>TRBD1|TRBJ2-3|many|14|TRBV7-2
ASSQGVGQSTDTQY
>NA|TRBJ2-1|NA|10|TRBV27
VSTPDGIEQF
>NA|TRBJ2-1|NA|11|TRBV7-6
ASSPWSLNEQF